This TCR beta chain was recorded in a study of T cell responses to AZD1222 COVID-19 vaccine. The table came from immunoSEQ multiplex PCR; TCRdb's copy has only in-frame clones and leaves some out. The table shows around 180,000 clones, with around 92% occurring only once. CDR3 length equals 15 residues. Germline assignment: CDR1 LGHNA and CDR2 YSLEER. V was cut by 1 base and J by 8 bases, with 14 bases left in between. This clone appeared a single time. This chain links TRBV4-3 with TRBJ1-4, with TRBD1 as a possible D gene (6 bases). The TCR comes from an adult in good health. The specimen comprised peripheral blood, sampled on day 0 of AZD1222 vaccination. CDR3 DNA: TGCGCCAGCAGCCAAGTTGGGGGCTCGGCCGAAAAACTGTTTTTT. This encodes CASSQVGGSAEKLFF.